Presented here are 26 T cell receptor beta chains from one specimen sequenced in a study of neurological immune-mediated disorders. TCRdb reanalysed the 5' RACE reads using MiXCR and keeps one entry per CDR3 protein. The sample lists some 60,000 distinct CDR3 sequences, around 10% occurring once. Time point meaning: longitudinal time-point 1 (baseline). Sequencing was done on a sample of PBMCs. These receptors all come from a male donor with HTLV-1-associated myelopathy (HAM/TSP).

In this sample, this clonotype is medium-sized. The chain joins TRBV12-3 or TRBV12-4 to TRBJ1-5; a possible D gene is TRBD1 (5 bases). V was trimmed by 5 bases and J by 2 bases, leaving 7 bases between them. This CDR3 region has 13 residues. CDR3: CASSRDRNQPQHF. In nucleotides, the CDR3 is TGTGCCAGCAGTAGGGACCGCAATCAGCCCCAGCATTTT.

This clonotype occurred many times. The chain links TRBV3-1 to TRBJ2-2; the match to TRBD2 covers 7 bases. The length of the CDR3 is 18 residues. J gave up 6 bases and V 4 bases, and 17 bases lay outside the gene matches. Germline CDR1 is LGHDT and CDR2 is YNNKEL (reference sequence). CDR3 nucleotide sequence: TGTGCCAGCAGCCCATCATTTGGACTAGGAAGGGAGGCCGGGGAGCTGTTTTTT. Translation gives CASSPSFGLGREAGELFF.

This clonotype occurred many times. The V call is TRBV20-1, the J call TRBJ2-2, with TRBD1 identical over 7 bases. The germline gives CDR1 DFQATT, CDR2 SNEGSKA (reference sequence). The CDR3 runs 16 residues. V dropped 2 bases and J dropped 2; count of bases not matched to a gene: 8. The CDR3 protein is CSARSRDRLNTGELFF. The CDR3 DNA reads as TGCAGTGCTAGAAGCCGGGACAGATTAAACACCGGGGAGCTGTTTTTT.

In this sample, this clonotype turned up many times. DNA for the CDR3: TGCGCCAGCAGCGGACCGGGGTTCGATGAGCAGTTCTTC. Translated: CASSGPGFDEQFF. The chain recombines TRBV5-1 with TRBJ2-1, with a possible D match to TRBD2 (5 bases). CDR3 length: 13 amino acids. CDR1 is SGHRS and CDR2 is YFSETQ in the germline V gene. Trimming removed 4 bases from V and 8 bases from J, with 13 bases in between.

This clonotype was counted at least ten times. The chain employs TRBV20-1 and TRBJ1-5, with D hard to call. Germline V gene lookup returns CDR1 DFQATT and CDR2 SNEGSKA (reference sequence). V lost 0 bases and J 3 bases, leaving 9 bases between the germline ends. The CDR3 length is 14 residues. The CDR3 here is CSARDPLHNQPQHF. CDR3 nucleotide sequence: TGCAGTGCTAGAGATCCCCTTCACAATCAGCCCCAGCATTTT.

This clonotype was seen only a few times. For the CDR3, the DNA is TGCAGTGCTACCCCTCGGATGGAGCAGTACTTC. This translates into CSATPRMEQYF. V and J are TRBV20-1 and TRBJ2-7; D remains ambiguous. Trimming stripped 4 bases from V and 7 bases from J, with 11 bases between. The CDR3 runs to 11 residues. Germline V gives CDR1 DFQATT, CDR2 SNEGSKA (reference sequence).

This clonotype was seen ten or more times. As DNA, the CDR3 is TGCAGTGCTAGTATCAAAAACATTCAGTACTTC. Its protein is CSASIKNIQYF. The chain links TRBV20-1 to TRBJ2-4; D gene ambiguous. This CDR3 has 11 residues. The germline V and J ends were trimmed by 3 bases and 3 bases, with 3 bases remaining between them. Germline V gene lookup returns CDR1 DFQATT and CDR2 SNEGSKA (reference sequence).

This clonotype was recorded at least ten times. The chain links TRBV20-1 to TRBJ2-5; no clear D gene. This CDR3 is 14 amino acids long. Trimming took 0 bases from V and 1 from J, leaving 9 bases between them. Germline V gene sequence: CDR1 DFQATT, CDR2 SNEGSKA (reference sequence). CDR3 region: CSARDLHPQETQYF. As DNA, the CDR3 is TGCAGTGCTAGAGATTTACATCCCCAAGAGACCCAGTACTTC.

This clonotype was detected ten times or more. This chain connects TRBV20-1 to TRBJ2-7; TRBD1 is a possible D gene (6 bases). Germline V CDR1 and CDR2: DFQATT, SNEGSKA (reference sequence). This CDR3 comprises 11 residues. CDR3 sequence reads: CRAQQGYEQYF. As DNA, the CDR3 is TGCAGGGCCCAACAGGGTTACGAGCAGTACTTC.

On this clonotype itself: A much larger clone lies one base from this, so it may be a read error. CDR3: CASSFSSYNELFF. The CDR3 DNA reads TGTGCCAGCAGTTTTTCGTCCTACAATGAGCTGTTCTTC. The chain employs TRBV12-3 or TRBV12-4 and TRBJ2-1; no reliable D call. This CDR3 is built from 13 residues.

This clonotype was counted at least ten times. The rearrangement uses TRBV20-1 and TRBJ2-3; 11 bases are shared with TRBD2. V lost 6 bases and J lost 5; bases outside the gene matches: 7. The CDR3 has 14 residues. Germline V CDR1 and CDR2: DFQATT, SNEGSKA (reference sequence). CDR3 residues: CSAQLAGAGDTQYF. For the CDR3, the DNA is TGCAGTGCGCAACTAGCGGGGGCGGGAGATACGCAGTATTTT.

This clonotype was observed a few times. The chain has TRBV20-1 and TRBJ2-1, with 14 nucleotides matching TRBD2. The length of the CDR3 is 14 residues. V was clipped by 5 bases and J by 7 bases; unmatched bases: 4. Germline CDR1 DFQATT, CDR2 SNEGSKA (reference sequence). As DNA, the CDR3 is TGCAGTGCTGGGAGGACTAGCGGGGGGAATGAGCAGTTCTTC. Translation: CSAGRTSGGNEQFF.

In its sample, this clonotype was seen many times. The CDR3 nucleotides read TGTGCCAGCAGCCTCACAGGGATTGTGGACACCGGGGAGCTGTTTTTT. Protein sequence: CASSLTGIVDTGELFF. V gene TRBV7-9 combines with J gene TRBJ2-2; D may be TRBD1 (6 bases). V was pared by 5 bases and J by 3 bases, with 16 bases between. CDR3 length equals 16 residues. CDR1 and CDR2 (germline): SEHNR, FQNEAQ (reference sequence).

This clonotype was detected ten times or more. This sequence joins TRBV5-1 and TRBJ1-4, with D uncertain. Germline V gives CDR1 SGHRS, CDR2 YFSETQ. This CDR3 has 15 amino acids. Trimming pared 0 bases from V and 1 base from J, leaving 7 bases between. The CDR3 sequence is CASSLDPGTNEKLFF. As DNA, the CDR3 is TGCGCCAGCAGCTTGGATCCGGGAACTAATGAAAAACTGTTTTTT.

This clonotype was picked up many times. The chain uses TRBV12-3 or TRBV12-4 and TRBJ1-2; weak D call: TRBD1 (5 bases). The V end was cut by 7 bases, the J end by 7 bases, with 16 bases between. This CDR3 comprises 13 residues. As DNA, the CDR3 is TGTGCCAGCACCGATTCAGGGAGGGGTGGCTACACCTTC. Encoded protein: CASTDSGRGGYTF.

This clonotype was detected many times. The rearrangement links TRBV14 to TRBJ2-7, with 9 bases lining up with TRBD1. Trimming removed 5 bases from V and 3 bases from J; junction bases left unmatched: 2. CDR1 is SGHDN and CDR2 is FVKESK in the germline V gene. CDR3 length: 13 residues. CDR3 residues: CASSDRGIYEQYF. CDR3 sequence (DNA): TGTGCCAGCAGCGACAGGGGGATCTACGAGCAGTACTTC.

This clonotype was seen repeatedly, ten times or more. The chain recombines TRBV20-1 with TRBJ2-3, with 10 bases that match TRBD2. The CDR3 contains 16 residues. Germline lookup yields CDR1 DFQATT and CDR2 SNEGSKA (reference sequence). Trimming took 5 bases from V and 4 from J; bases not matched to a gene: 12. CDR3 coding DNA: TGCAGTGCTTGGGGGGGGGGACTAGCGAAATCAGATACGCAGTATTTT. The encoded protein is CSAWGGGLAKSDTQYF.

This clonotype has at least ten counts. The chain combines TRBV6-5 with TRBJ2-3; TRBD2 matches at 9 bases. Trimming took 2 bases from V and 4 from J; bases not matched to a gene: 10. CDR1 MNHEY and CDR2 SVGAGI come from the germline V gene. This CDR3 spans 17 amino acids. The CDR3 DNA reads as TGTGCCAGCAGTTACAGGGGGGCTAGCGGGGAGGCAGATACGCAGTATTTT. It yields the protein CASSYRGASGEADTQYF.

This clonotype was found many times. This chain connects TRBV20-1 to TRBJ2-3, with 9 bases that match TRBD1. The CDR3 covers 15 residues. V shed 6 bases, J shed 8 bases, and the junction held 15 bases outside the gene matches. Looked up from germline, CDR1 is DFQATT and CDR2 is SNEGSKA (reference sequence). The chain's CDR3 is CSALSTGGIFGTQYF. CDR3 DNA: TGCAGTGCCTTATCGACAGGGGGTATCTTTGGTACGCAGTATTTT.

The table lists this clonotype with many counts. V gene TRBV4-1 combines with J gene TRBJ2-5; TRBD2 matches at 13 bases. Germline V CDR1 and CDR2: MGHRA, YSYEKL. Germline trimming cut 3 bases from V and 0 bases from J; bases unmatched to any gene: 1. The CDR3 is made up of 16 amino acids. This CDR3 is CASSQGLAGNQETQYF. The CDR3 coding sequence is TGCGCCAGCAGCCAGGGACTAGCGGGGAACCAAGAGACCCAGTACTTC.

This clonotype was seen many times. V usage is TRBV2 and J usage is TRBJ1-1; 9 bases map to TRBD1. CDR3 length: 14 residues. Germline assignment: CDR1 SNHLY and CDR2 FYNNEI. The J segment lost 4 bases and the V segment lost 4 bases, leaving 4 bases of the junction unmatched. CDR3 loop: CASSALTGGTEAFF. CDR3 coding DNA: TGTGCCAGCAGTGCCCTGACAGGGGGCACTGAAGCTTTCTTT.

This clonotype was observed at least ten times. The conserved phenylalanine or tryptophan normally closing the CDR3 is absent here, so this likely arose from a read error. No DNA is shown, since the ends of the CDR3 on it are uncertain; the CDR3 is the one TCRdb lists. The J gene is TRBJ1-4, the V gene TRBV29-1; whether TRBD1, the table's D call, matches the DNA was not checked. CDR1 is SQVTM, CDR2 ANQGSEA, per germline. Ends included, the CDR3 has 9 residues. This CDR3 is CSVEDDTWG.

This clonotype was found many times. The V call is TRBV4-3, the J call TRBJ2-1; 8 bases are a match to TRBD2. V shed 0 bases and J 0 bases; nucleotides not matched to a gene: 7. The germline V gene encodes CDR1 LGHNA and CDR2 YSLEER. The CDR3 sequence is 18 residues long. The chain's CDR3 is CASSQDPSGGLSYNEQFF. The CDR3 region has the DNA TGCGCCAGCAGCCAAGACCCGAGCGGGGGCCTCTCCTACAATGAGCAGTTCTTC.

This clonotype has ten or more counts. The rearrangement uses TRBV5-1 and TRBJ2-1, with TRBD2 matching 8 bases. Unmatched junction bases numbered 12, after V lost 4 bases and J lost 0 bases. Germline values: CDR1 SGHRS, CDR2 YFSETQ. The CDR3 runs 18 residues. The CDR3 region is CASSDTGTRASSYNEQFF. CDR3 bases: TGCGCCAGCAGCGACACCGGGACTAGGGCCAGCTCCTACAATGAGCAGTTCTTC.

In its sample, this clonotype was seen many times. CDR3 region: CASSFGQVITDTQYF. The CDR3 DNA follows: TGCGCCAGCAGCTTCGGACAGGTGATCACAGATACGCAGTATTTT. The gene calls are TRBV5-1 and TRBJ2-3; 7 positions match TRBD1. Trimming took 2 bases from V and 2 from J; bases not matched to a gene: 5. The germline gives CDR1 SGHRS, CDR2 YFSETQ. The CDR3 is 15 amino acids.

This clonotype was found many times. This chain connects TRBV5-5 to TRBJ2-2, with TRBD1 as a possible D gene (5 bases). The ends were cut back, 0 bases at V and 6 bases at J, with 12 bases in the middle. Germline V gene data show CDR1 as SGHKS and CDR2 as YYEKEE (reference sequence). This CDR3 has 15 residues. CDR3 nucleotides: TGTGCCAGCAGCTTGGGGCCAGGGATATCCGGGGAGCTGTTTTTT. This gives the protein CASSLGPGISGELFF.